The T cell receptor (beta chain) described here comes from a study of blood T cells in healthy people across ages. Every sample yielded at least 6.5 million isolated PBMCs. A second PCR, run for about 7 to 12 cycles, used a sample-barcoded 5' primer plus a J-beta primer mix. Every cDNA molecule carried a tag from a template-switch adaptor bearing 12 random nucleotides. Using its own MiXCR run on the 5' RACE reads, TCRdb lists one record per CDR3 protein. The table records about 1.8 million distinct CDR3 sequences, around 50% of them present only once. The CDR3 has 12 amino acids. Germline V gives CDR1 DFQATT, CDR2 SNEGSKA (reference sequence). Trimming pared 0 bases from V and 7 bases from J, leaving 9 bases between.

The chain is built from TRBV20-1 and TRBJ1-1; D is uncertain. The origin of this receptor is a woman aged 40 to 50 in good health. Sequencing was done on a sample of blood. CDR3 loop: CSARDGWGEAFF. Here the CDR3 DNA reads TGCAGTGCTAGAGACGGATGGGGTGAAGCTTTCTTT.